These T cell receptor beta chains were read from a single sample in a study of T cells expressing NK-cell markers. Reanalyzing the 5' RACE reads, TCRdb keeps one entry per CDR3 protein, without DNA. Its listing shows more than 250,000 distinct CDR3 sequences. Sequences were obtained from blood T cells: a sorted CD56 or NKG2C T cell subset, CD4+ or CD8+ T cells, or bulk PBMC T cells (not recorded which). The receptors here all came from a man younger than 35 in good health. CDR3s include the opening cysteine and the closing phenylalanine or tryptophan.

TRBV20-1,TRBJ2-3,CSAGSDREGTDTQYF
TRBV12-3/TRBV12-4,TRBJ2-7,CASRGLAGTESYEQYF
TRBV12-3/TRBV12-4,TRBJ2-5,CASSRDFWETQYF
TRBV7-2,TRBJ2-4,CASSTDRTQYF
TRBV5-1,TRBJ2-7,CASSLVLAGEYEQYF
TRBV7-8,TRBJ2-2,CASSFSPTGELFF
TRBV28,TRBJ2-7,CASSYRGWRTYF
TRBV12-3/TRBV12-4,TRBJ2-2,CASSLRGGGELFF
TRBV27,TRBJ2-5,CASSRRIGGGSGSQETQYF
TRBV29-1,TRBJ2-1,CSVFRAREQFF
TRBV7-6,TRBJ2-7,CASSSQVGHEQYF
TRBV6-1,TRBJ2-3,CASSLTGVPDTQYF
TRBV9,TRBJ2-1,CASSARFTSGLNEQFF
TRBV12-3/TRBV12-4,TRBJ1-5,CASRRDSPQNNQPQHF
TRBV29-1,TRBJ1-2,CSGGTGNGYTF
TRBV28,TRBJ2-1,CASRPTSGTRNEQFF
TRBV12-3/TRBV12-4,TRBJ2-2,CASTIADWAGELFF
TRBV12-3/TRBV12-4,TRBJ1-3,CASSSSPVPYF
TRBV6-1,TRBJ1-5,CASSGTGGRQPQHF
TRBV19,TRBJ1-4,CASGTEATNEKLFF
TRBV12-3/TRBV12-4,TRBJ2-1,CASSLGVGPSPHEQFF
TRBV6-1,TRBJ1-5,CASRGTGSNNQPQHF
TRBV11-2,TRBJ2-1,CASSPQGYNEQFF
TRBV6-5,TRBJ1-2,CASSYSDGAYGYTF
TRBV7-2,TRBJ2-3,CASSSSLGTDTQYF
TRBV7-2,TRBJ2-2,CASSLVVGQANTGELFF
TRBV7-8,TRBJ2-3,CASSLVRGRPDTQYF
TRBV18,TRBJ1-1,CASSQGHPNTEAFF
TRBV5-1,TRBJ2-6,CASSSYTGWALLGANVLTF
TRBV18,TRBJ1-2,CASSPKEANGYTF
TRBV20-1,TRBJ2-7,CSARGGYAEQYF
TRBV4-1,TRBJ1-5,CASSQEGGNQPQHF
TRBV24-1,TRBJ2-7,CATSEWGEQYF
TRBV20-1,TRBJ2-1,CSARWALLGTGALPSYNEQFF
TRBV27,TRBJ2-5,CASSLTPLAGLPQETQYF
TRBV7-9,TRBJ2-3,CASSAGQVTQYF
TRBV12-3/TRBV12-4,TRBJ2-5,CASGPSGRAPRETQYF
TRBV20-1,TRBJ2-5,CSAPPGTGGVGETQYF
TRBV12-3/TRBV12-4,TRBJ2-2,CASSFGTGGPRGTGELFF
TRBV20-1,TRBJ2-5,CSASWTGGQETQYF
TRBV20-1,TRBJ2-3,CSARVSASGTDTQYF
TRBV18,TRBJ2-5,CASSPPALQETQYF
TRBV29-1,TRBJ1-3,CSVFPRGKINTIYF
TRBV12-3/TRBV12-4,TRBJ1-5,CASRQGGNQPQHF
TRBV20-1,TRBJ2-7,CSRQGRTYEQYF
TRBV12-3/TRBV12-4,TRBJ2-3,CASGPGRRRTRGADTQYF
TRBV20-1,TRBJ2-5,CSASQLAGGSGETQYF
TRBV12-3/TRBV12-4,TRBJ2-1,CASSPRGTVIYEQFF